This record concerns one T cell receptor beta chain sequence. This clonotype was observed at least ten times. One base away there is no much larger clone; base qualities are not given. TCR cDNA was synthesized by 5'RACE template switching, which introduced a universal primer site and unique molecular identifiers. cDNA synthesis was primed from both the TCR alpha and TCR beta constant segments. Libraries were amplified in two PCR steps, with sample barcodes and sequencing adapters added in the second step. Sequencing of libraries was performed on Illumina HiSeq 2500 (2x100 bp) or NovaSeq (2x150 bp). Regarding the original processing steps: MIGEC handled demultiplexing of reads and collapsing into UMI consensus sequences, while MiXCR performed V(D)J alignment. Using edgeR on replicate PBMC samples, clonotypes were called vaccine-responding if FDR was below 0.01 and the log2 fold change was above 5 up to day 15. Bulk clonotypes were assigned CD4 or CD8 identity according to which sequenced CD4 or CD8 repertoire held them at higher abundance. Clonotype frequencies in memory subsets were weighted by FACS-sorted cell numbers to estimate each clone's distribution across memory phenotypes. TCRdb itself trimmed the public reads at Q25 with fastp, ran MiXCR and retained productive beta chains. CDR3 protein sequences are deduplicated, and each keeps its most common genes and DNA. TCRdb's processing, not the authors', yielded these V and J calls. For this sample the table gives about 16,000 distinct CDR3 sequences, of which 4% were detected only once. Roughly 0.4% of the sample comes from the top ten.

The record originates from a study of T cells after yellow fever vaccination (dated by TCRdb to between 2019 and 2020). For the study in its entirety: Staining for CD3, CD45RA, CCR7 and CD95 was used to sort memory subsets (EM, EMRA, CM and Tscm) on a BD FACS Aria III. Libraries from fractions with low cell numbers were prepared with the SMART-Seq v4 Ultra Low Input RNA kit. To follow T-cell clones before and after both primary and booster YFV17D yellow fever vaccination, bulk TCR alpha and beta repertoires underwent longitudinal sequencing. Two healthy male donors made up the cohort, one aged 18 to 30 years and the other aged 30 to 40 years. Blood was drawn at multiple timepoints before and after primary and secondary immunization, with bulk PBMC replicates and cell subsets isolated. Sorting of memory subsets took place on days 0, 15 and 45 and at 18 months after primary vaccination, as well as on days 0, 15 and 45 after the 30-year booster. General findings and caveats noted by the study authors: Computational filtering was required because FACS-sorted repertoires could contain abundant contaminating clonotypes from the bulk population. Only a couple of donors were included in the study, so the extent to which the findings can be generalized is limited. After the booster, most of the clones that had expanded following primary vaccination were detected again (around 97% of CD4 and around 88% of CD8), which suggests that memory was broadly maintained. A small share of clonotypes was detected in both CD4 and CD8 compartments, with the overlap likely arising from convergent recombination. On day 0, almost all vaccine-responding clonotypes were found to be below detection in the sorted memory subsets. The secondary T-cell response was weaker than the primary response but faster, peaking on day 5 instead of day 15.

The intended sense of this specimen's treatment or condition label: live attenuated yellow fever vaccine strain. PBMCs were isolated from peripheral blood using a standard Ficoll-Paque protocol. For sorted memory subsets, RNA extraction was done with the RNeasy Micro Kit. This receptor was obtained from a man aged 30-40 years who received the YFV17D yellow fever vaccine. Source: PBMCs, either bulk or a sorted T-cell subset (CD4+, CD8+, memory, or dextramer-sorted; not recorded which), taken 15 days after the yellow fever booster vaccination.

Read as DNA, the sequence is TGTGCCAGCAGCCTCACTGAAGCTTTCTTT. Its protein reads: CASSLTEAFF. In this chain, TRBV11-2 is recombined with TRBJ1-1; the D gene lacks a confident call. Trimming takes 5 bases from V and 4 bases from J, and the germline ends sit 2 bases apart. CDR3 length: 10 amino acids, cysteine to phenylalanine. The DNA shown is the 30-base CDR3, in frame from base 1. Sequences SGHAT (CDR1) and FQNNGV (CDR2) are obtained from the germline V gene.